A selection of T cell receptor beta chains follows, all from one sample in a study of T-cell memory formation after mild COVID-19. TCRdb passed the 5' RACE reads through MiXCR, listing each CDR3 protein once. The table has approximately 410,000 distinct CDR3 sequences, 20% to 30% seen once. Input material: PBMCs or a T cell subset sorted from them (not recorded which). These receptors came from an adult woman who had mild COVID-19 (a few samples of this study predate the infection). Cell type and time point are not known. Each CDR3 is given with its conserved first and last residue. A D gene is named only where the DNA matches it firmly. Expanded clones are given a class, and other clones once, few, many or no size at all.

D gene: TRBD1; J gene: TRBJ2-3; clone size: .; V gene: TRBV2; CDR3 DNA: TGTGCCAGCAGAATTGGGACAGGGGGAGATACGCAGTATTTT; CDR3 protein: CASRIGTGGDTQYF
D gene: .; J gene: TRBJ1-5; clone size: .; V gene: TRBV13; CDR3 DNA: TGTGCCAGCAGCCCAGGATATGGTAGCAATCAGCCCCAGCATTTT; CDR3 protein: CASSPGYGSNQPQHF
D gene: TRBD2; J gene: TRBJ2-7; clone size: few; V gene: TRBV12-3/TRBV12-4; CDR3 DNA: TGTGCCAGCAGTCAAGACCTAGCGGGCCCTGTCGGCCAGTACTTC; CDR3 protein: CASSQDLAGPVGQYF
D gene: .; J gene: TRBJ2-7; clone size: few; V gene: TRBV7-2; CDR3 DNA: TGTGCCAGCAGCTTCAGGGACACCTACGAGCAGTACTTC; CDR3 protein: CASSFRDTYEQYF
D gene: .; J gene: TRBJ2-7; clone size: .; V gene: TRBV9; CDR3 DNA: TGTGCCAGCAGCGTAGCCCCGGGGGCGGCCTACGAGCAGTACTTC; CDR3 protein: CASSVAPGAAYEQYF
D gene: .; J gene: TRBJ1-2; clone size: .; V gene: TRBV2; CDR3 DNA: TGTGCCAGCAGATTGGGGGACACGTCTGGCTACACCTTC; CDR3 protein: CASRLGDTSGYTF
D gene: .; J gene: TRBJ2-7; clone size: few; V gene: TRBV12-3/TRBV12-4; CDR3 DNA: TGTGCCAGCAGTTTTGGACTGATATACGAGCAGTACTTC; CDR3 protein: CASSFGLIYEQYF
D gene: TRBD2; J gene: TRBJ2-1; clone size: .; V gene: TRBV4-1; CDR3 DNA: TGCGCCAGCAGCCAAGATCAAGCGGGGAACAACAATGAGCAGTTCTTC; CDR3 protein: CASSQDQAGNNNEQFF
D gene: .; J gene: TRBJ1-3; clone size: .; V gene: TRBV20-1; CDR3 DNA: TGCAGTGCTAGAGATGTACAGATCTCTGGAAACACCATATATTTT; CDR3 protein: CSARDVQISGNTIYF
D gene: TRBD1; J gene: TRBJ2-1; clone size: .; V gene: TRBV2; CDR3 DNA: TGTGCCGGCATCCGGGACAGGGGGCCCAATGAGCAGTTCTTC; CDR3 protein: CAGIRDRGPNEQFF
D gene: .; J gene: TRBJ2-3; clone size: .; V gene: TRBV5-1; CDR3 DNA: TGCGCCAGCAGTCCGGGGGCCGGCCTTAGCACAGATACGCAGTATTTT; CDR3 protein: CASSPGAGLSTDTQYF
D gene: .; J gene: TRBJ2-7; clone size: .; V gene: TRBV11-2; CDR3 DNA: TGTGCCAGCAGCCTCCCGGCAGGGCAGGAGCAGTACTTC; CDR3 protein: CASSLPAGQEQYF
D gene: .; J gene: TRBJ2-3; clone size: many; V gene: TRBV24-1; CDR3 DNA: TGTGCCACCAGTTTTAGCGGACGCACAGATACGCAGTATTTT; CDR3 protein: CATSFSGRTDTQYF